The sequence of this T cell receptor (beta chain) was determined in a study of OX40 agonist ivuxolimab in advanced cancers. For the study at large: An agonistic human IgG2 monoclonal antibody against OX40 (CD134) was given.

Details on this clone: No antigen is known for it.

Sequencing used immunoSEQ multiplex PCR; TCRdb keeps in-frame clones, though not all of them. The sample lists 33,000 or so clones, 80% to 90% occurring once. The CDR3 is made up of 18 amino acids. Germline V gives CDR1 SGHDT, CDR2 YYEEEE. The V end lost 2 bases, the J end lost 3 bases, and 22 bases lay between the germline ends. Points from the study as a whole: Mean expanded clone counts were higher in CD8+ than CD4+ T cells. Low normalized clonal expansion also occurred in some nonresponding patients.

This sequence originates from an adult with an advanced solid tumor such as melanoma, head and neck, liver or kidney cancer. V is TRBV5-6 and J is TRBJ2-3; D is unresolved. The material was CD4+ or CD8+ T cells sorted from blood, obtained in a trial of the OX40 agonist ivuxolimab. The CDR3 sequence: CASSFEGRLTLQTDTQYF. CDR3 bases: TGTGCCAGCAGCTTCGAAGGTCGGCTTACCCTTCAGACAGATACGCAGTATTTT.